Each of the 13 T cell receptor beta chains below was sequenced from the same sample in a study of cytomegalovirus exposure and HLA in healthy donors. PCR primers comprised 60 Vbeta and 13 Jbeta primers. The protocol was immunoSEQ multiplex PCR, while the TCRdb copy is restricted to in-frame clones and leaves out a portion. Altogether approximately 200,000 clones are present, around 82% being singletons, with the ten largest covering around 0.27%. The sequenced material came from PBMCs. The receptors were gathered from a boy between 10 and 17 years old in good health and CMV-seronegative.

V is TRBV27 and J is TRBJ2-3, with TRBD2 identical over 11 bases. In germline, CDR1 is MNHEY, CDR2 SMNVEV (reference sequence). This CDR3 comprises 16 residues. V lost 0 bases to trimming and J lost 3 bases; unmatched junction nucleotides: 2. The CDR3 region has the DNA TGTGCCAGCAGTTTATCGTCTAGCGGGAGGACAGATACGCAGTATTTT. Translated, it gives CASSLSSSGRTDTQYF.

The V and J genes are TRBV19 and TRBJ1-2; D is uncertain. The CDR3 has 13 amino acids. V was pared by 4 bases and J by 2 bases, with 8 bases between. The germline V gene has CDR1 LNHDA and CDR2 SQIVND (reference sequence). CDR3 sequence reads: CASSTRKNYGYTF. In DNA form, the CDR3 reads TGTGCCAGTAGTACGAGGAAGAACTATGGCTACACCTTC.

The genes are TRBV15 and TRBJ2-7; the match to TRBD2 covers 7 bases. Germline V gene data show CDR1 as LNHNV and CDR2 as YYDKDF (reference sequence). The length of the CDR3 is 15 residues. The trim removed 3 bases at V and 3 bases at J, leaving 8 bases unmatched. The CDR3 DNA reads TGTGCCACCAGCAGTGGGAGGGCCGGGAACTACGAGCAGTACTTC. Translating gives CATSSGRAGNYEQYF.

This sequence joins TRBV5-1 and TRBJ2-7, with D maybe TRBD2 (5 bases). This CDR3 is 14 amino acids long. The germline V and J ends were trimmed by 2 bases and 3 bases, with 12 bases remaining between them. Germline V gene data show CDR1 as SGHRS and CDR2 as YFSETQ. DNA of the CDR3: TGCGCCAGCAGCTTAACTAGAAACAGCTACGAGCAGTACTTC. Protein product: CASSLTRNSYEQYF.

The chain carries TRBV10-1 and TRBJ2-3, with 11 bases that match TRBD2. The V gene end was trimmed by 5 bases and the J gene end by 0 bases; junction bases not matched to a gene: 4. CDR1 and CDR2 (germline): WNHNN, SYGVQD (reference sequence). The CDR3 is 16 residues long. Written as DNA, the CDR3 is TGCGCCAGCAGTTCCGGACTAGCGGGTAGCACAGATACGCAGTATTTT. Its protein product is CASSSGLAGSTDTQYF.

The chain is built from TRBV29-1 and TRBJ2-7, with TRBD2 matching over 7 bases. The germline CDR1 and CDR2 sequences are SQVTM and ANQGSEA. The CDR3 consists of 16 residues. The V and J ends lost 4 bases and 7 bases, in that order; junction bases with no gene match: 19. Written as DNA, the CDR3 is TGCAGCGTTGCCCCTTTAGTAGCGGGTGTTCATGGGGAGCAGTACTTC. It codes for CSVAPLVAGVHGEQYF.

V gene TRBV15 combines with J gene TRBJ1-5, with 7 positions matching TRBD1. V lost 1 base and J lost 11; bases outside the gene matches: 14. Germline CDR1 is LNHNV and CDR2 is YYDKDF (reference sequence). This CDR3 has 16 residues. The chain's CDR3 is CATSRGGLRGHTAQHF. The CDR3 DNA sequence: TGTGCCACCAGCAGAGGAGGGTTGAGGGGGCACACAGCCCAGCATTTT.

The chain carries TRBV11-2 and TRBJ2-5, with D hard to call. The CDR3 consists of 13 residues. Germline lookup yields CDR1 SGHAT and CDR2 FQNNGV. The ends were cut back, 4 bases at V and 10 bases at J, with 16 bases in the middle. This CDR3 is CASSWWAKDDQYF. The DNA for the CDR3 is TGTGCCAGCAGCTGGTGGGCCAAAGACGACCAGTACTTC. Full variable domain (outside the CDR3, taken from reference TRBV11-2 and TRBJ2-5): EAGVAQSPRYKIIEKRQSVAFWCNPISGHATLYWYQQILGQGPKLLIQFQNNGVVDDSQLPKDRFSAERLKGVDSTLKIQPAKLEDSAVYLCASSWWAKDDQYFGPGTRLLVL.

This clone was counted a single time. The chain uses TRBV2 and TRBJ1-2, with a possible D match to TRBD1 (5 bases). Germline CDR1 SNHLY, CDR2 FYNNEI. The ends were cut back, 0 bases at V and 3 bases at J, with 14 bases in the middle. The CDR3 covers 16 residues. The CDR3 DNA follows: TGTGCCAGCAGTGAAGCACGACCGTCGGGGGACTATGGCTACACCTTC. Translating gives CASSEARPSGDYGYTF.

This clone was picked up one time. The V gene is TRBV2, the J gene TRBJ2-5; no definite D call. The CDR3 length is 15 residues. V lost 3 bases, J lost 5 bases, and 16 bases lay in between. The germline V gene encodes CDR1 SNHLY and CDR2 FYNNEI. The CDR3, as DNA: TGTGCCAGCAGTGACCTCTCCTACCGATCGGAGACCCAGTACTTC. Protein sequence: CASSDLSYRSETQYF.

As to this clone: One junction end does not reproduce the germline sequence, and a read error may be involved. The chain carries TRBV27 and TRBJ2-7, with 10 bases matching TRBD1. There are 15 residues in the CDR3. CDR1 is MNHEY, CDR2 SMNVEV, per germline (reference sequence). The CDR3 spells CAGSAKDRGRGEQYF. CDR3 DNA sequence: TGTGCCGGCAGCGCAAAAGACAGGGGGCGCGGGGAGCAGTACTTC.

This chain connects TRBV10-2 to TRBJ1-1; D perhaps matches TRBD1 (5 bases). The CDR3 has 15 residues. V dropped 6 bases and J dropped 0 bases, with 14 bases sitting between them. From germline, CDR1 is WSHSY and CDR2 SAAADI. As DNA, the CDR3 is TGCGCCAGCAGAGGGGCTCTGGGGATGAACACTGAAGCTTTCTTT. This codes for CASRGALGMNTEAFF.

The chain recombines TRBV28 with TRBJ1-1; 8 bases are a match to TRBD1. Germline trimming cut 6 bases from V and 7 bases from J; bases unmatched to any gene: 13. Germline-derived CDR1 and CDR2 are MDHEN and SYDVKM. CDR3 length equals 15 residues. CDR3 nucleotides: TGTGCCAGCAGGTCCGTTGTAGGCAGGGGGCTTGAAGCTTTCTTT. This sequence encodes CASRSVVGRGLEAFF.